These 13 T cell receptor beta chains share one sample of origin, sequenced in a study of CD8 T cells in ankylosing spondylitis. TCRdb fed the 5' RACE reads into MiXCR, producing one record per CDR3 protein. The sample has some 150,000 distinct CDR3 sequences, 40% to 50% seen once. Specimen: synovial fluid, either unsorted or a sorted T cell fraction (not recorded which). These receptors all stem from a male donor with ankylosing spondylitis.

This clonotype turned up a few times. V and J are TRBV29-1 and TRBJ2-7, with D maybe TRBD1 (6 bases). V shed 6 bases and J shed 2 bases, with 14 bases lying between them. There are 13 residues in the CDR3. Germline V gene sequence: CDR1 SQVTM, CDR2 ANQGSEA. Written as DNA, the CDR3 is TGCAGCGTCCGGGACATCCTCACCTACGAGCAGTACTTC. Encoded protein: CSVRDILTYEQYF.

The gene calls are TRBV28 and TRBJ1-3; D is unresolved. V was cut by 10 bases and J by 0 bases, with 7 bases left in between. This CDR3 has 12 amino acids. Germline lookup yields CDR1 MDHEN and CDR2 SYDVKM. The CDR3 here is CATHGSGNTIYF. CDR3 coding DNA: TGTGCCACCCACGGCTCTGGAAACACCATATATTTT.

This clonotype was picked up a small number of times. This rearrangement joins TRBV18 to TRBJ2-1; D ambiguous. Per the germline V gene, CDR1 is KGHSH and CDR2 is LQKENI. Trimming took off 1 base at V and 9 bases at J, with 7 bases between the two ends. This CDR3 contains 12 residues. CDR3 amino acids: CASSPRYPEQFF. CDR3 DNA sequence: TGTGCCAGCTCACCACGTTACCCTGAGCAGTTCTTC.

The genes are TRBV7-3 and TRBJ2-1, with 7 bases identical to TRBD2. Trimming removed 3 bases from V and 2 bases from J; junction bases left unmatched: 4. Per the germline V gene, CDR1 is SGHTA and CDR2 is FQGTGA. CDR3 length: 15 amino acids. CDR3 in amino acids: CASSLLAAPYNEQFF. CDR3 DNA: TGTGCCAGCAGCTTGCTAGCGGCCCCCTACAATGAGCAGTTCTTC.

The sample holds one count of this clonotype. The chain employs TRBV4-1 and TRBJ2-2; a weak D match, TRBD2 (6 bases). The CDR3 spans 16 residues. Germline CDR1 is MGHRA and CDR2 is YSYEKL. V was pared by 4 bases and J by 6 bases, with 18 bases between. The CDR3 bases are TGCGCCAGCAGCCCCCGGCGGGGAAGGAAGGCCGGGGAGCTGTTTTTT. Its protein product is CASSPRRGRKAGELFF.

This clonotype was detected only a few times. The chain combines TRBV12-3 or TRBV12-4 with TRBJ2-1; D not certain. The CDR3 loop spans 13 amino acids. Trimming removed 1 base at V and 3 bases at J, with 4 bases between. The CDR3 reads CASSLGHYNEQFF. CDR3 bases: TGTGCCAGCAGTTTAGGTCACTACAATGAGCAGTTCTTC.

The J gene is TRBJ1-5, the V gene TRBV28; TRBD1 matches at 8 bases. The CDR3 spans 14 residues. V lost 6 bases to trimming and J lost 7 bases; unmatched junction nucleotides: 8. Germline lookup yields CDR1 MDHEN and CDR2 SYDVKM. The CDR3 DNA is TGTGCCAGCAGCACGGCAGGGGGCGGCCAGCCCCAGCATTTT. This sequence encodes CASSTAGGGQPQHF.

The chain has TRBV5-1 and TRBJ2-3; 11 nucleotides align to TRBD2. Germline CDR1 and CDR2: SGHRS and YFSETQ. Unmatched junction bases numbered 11, after V lost 4 bases and J lost 1 base. The CDR3 has 18 residues. The CDR3 here is CASSPFRTSGGRTDTQYF. CDR3 sequence (DNA): TGCGCCAGCAGCCCTTTCCGAACTAGCGGGGGACGCACAGATACGCAGTATTTT.

V gene TRBV7-6 combines with J gene TRBJ2-1; TRBD2 matches 9 bases. Trimming took 4 bases from V and 5 from J; bases not matched to a gene: 6. Per the germline V gene, CDR1 is SGHVS and CDR2 is FNYEAQ. The CDR3 has 15 residues. In nucleotides, the CDR3 is TGTGCCAGCAGCTCCCTAGCGGGATTGGACAATGAGCAGTTCTTC. It specifies CASSSLAGLDNEQFF.

This chain joins TRBV29-1 and TRBJ2-1; no firm D call. The CDR3 contains 14 residues. Deletions cut 5 bases from V and 3 bases from J, with 14 bases between. Germline values: CDR1 SQVTM, CDR2 ANQGSEA. The chain's CDR3 is CSVLTRTIYNEQFF. In DNA, the CDR3 is TGCAGCGTTCTCACACGAACCATCTACAATGAGCAGTTCTTC.

The chain has TRBV6-2 or TRBV6-3 and TRBJ2-1; possibly TRBD1 for D (6 bases). The germline gives CDR1 MNHEY, CDR2 SVGEGT. This CDR3 contains 14 residues. Trimming took off 2 bases at V and 7 bases at J, with 12 bases between the two ends. The CDR3 coding sequence is TGTGCCAGCAGTTACAACAGGGAAGGGAATGAGCAGTTCTTC. Its protein is CASSYNREGNEQFF.

This clonotype was seen only once. The chain couples TRBV5-6 to TRBJ2-7; D is possibly TRBD1 (6 bases). This CDR3 is 15 amino acids long. The V and J ends lost 1 base and 3 bases respectively, with 14 bases between them. Germline assignment: CDR1 SGHDT and CDR2 YYEEEE. The CDR3 sequence is CASSLRTAMGYEQYF. CDR3 coding DNA: TGTGCCAGCAGCTTGCGGACAGCCATGGGCTACGAGCAGTACTTC.

This clonotype is a singleton in its sample. V usage is TRBV3-1 and J usage is TRBJ2-5; no reliable D call. This CDR3 comprises 17 residues. Trimming cost V 3 bases and J 5 bases, with 22 bases left between them. CDR1 LGHDT and CDR2 YNNKEL come from the germline V gene (reference sequence). CDR3 sequence reads: CASSHVRQVEVTETQYF. CDR3 in DNA: TGTGCCAGCAGCCATGTTCGTCAGGTCGAAGTTACGGAGACCCAGTACTTC.